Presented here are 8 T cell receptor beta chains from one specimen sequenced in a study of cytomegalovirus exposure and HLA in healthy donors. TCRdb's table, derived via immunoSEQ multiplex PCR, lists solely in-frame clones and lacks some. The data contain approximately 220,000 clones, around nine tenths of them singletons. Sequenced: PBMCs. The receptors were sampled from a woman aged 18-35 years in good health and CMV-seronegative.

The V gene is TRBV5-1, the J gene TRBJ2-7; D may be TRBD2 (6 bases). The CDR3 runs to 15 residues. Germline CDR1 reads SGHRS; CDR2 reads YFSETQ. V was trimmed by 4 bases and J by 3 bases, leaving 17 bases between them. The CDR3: CASSAGRGPYYEQYF. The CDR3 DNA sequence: TGCGCCAGCAGCGCCGGGCGGGGACCCTACTACGAGCAGTACTTC.

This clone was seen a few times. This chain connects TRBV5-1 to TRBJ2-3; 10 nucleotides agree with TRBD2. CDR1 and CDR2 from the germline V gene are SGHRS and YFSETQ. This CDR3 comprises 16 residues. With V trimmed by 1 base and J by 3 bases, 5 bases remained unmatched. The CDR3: CASSLPGLALTDTQYF. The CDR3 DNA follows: TGCGCCAGCAGCTTGCCGGGACTAGCGCTAACAGATACGCAGTATTTT.

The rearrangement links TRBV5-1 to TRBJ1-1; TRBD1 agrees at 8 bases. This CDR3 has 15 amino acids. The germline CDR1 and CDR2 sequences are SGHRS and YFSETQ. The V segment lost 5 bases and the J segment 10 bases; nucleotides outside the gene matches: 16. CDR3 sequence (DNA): TGCGCCAGCAGTAACCCGACAGGGGCCCTTAAGGGAGCTTTCTTT. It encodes CASSNPTGALKGAFF. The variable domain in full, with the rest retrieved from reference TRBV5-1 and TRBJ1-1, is KAGVTQTPRYLIKTRGQQVTLSCSPISGHRSVSWYQQTPGQGLQFLFEYFSETQRNKGNFPGRFSGRQFSNSRSEMNVSTLELGDSALYLCASSNPTGALKGAFFGQGTRLTVV.

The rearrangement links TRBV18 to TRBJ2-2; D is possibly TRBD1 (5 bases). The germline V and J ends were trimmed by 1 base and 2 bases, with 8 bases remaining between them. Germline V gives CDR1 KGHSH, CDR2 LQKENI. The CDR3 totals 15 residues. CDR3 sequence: CASSPQQDNTGELFF. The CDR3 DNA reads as TGTGCCAGCTCACCACAACAGGATAACACCGGGGAGCTGTTTTTT.

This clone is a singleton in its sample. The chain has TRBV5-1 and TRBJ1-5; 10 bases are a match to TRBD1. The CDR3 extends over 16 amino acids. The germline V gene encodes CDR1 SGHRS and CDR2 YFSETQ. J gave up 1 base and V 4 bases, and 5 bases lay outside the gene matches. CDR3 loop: CASSLGTGASNQPQHF. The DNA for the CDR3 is TGCGCCAGCAGCCTCGGGACAGGGGCGAGCAATCAGCCCCAGCATTTT.

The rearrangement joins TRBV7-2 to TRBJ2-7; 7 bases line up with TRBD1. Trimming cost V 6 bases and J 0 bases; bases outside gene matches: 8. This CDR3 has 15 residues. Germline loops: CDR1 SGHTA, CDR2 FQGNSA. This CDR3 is CASRDFRDSSYEQYF. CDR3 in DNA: TGTGCCAGCAGAGACTTCCGGGACAGCTCCTACGAGCAGTACTTC.

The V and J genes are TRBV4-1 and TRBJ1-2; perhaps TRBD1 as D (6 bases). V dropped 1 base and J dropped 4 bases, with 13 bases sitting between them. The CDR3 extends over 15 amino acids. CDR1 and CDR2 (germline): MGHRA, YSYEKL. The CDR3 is CASSQGRGRVYGYTF. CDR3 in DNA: TGCGCCAGCAGCCAAGGCAGGGGACGAGTCTATGGCTACACCTTC.

The CDR3 nucleotides read TGTGCCAGCAGCTCAGAGAGCTATGGCTACACCTTC. It encodes CASSSESYGYTF. The chain recombines TRBV11-2 with TRBJ1-2; D not certain. The length of the CDR3 is 12 residues. The V end was cut by 4 bases, the J end by 4 bases, with 7 bases between. Germline CDR1 and CDR2: SGHAT and FQNNGV.